Each of the 7 T cell receptor beta chains below was sequenced from the same sample in a study of shared clonotypes between healthy human individuals. Clones were sequenced by immunoSEQ multiplex PCR, and TCRdb holds only the in-frame ones, with some missing. The table lists about 690,000 clones, around 90% of them singletons. The sample consisted of memory CD8+ T cells from PBMCs. Subset meaning: CD45RO+ cells pooled with CCR7-negative TemRA cells. These receptor sequences come from a man aged 18 to 30 in good health. Some clones in this sample may be carry-over from other donors' samples.

This clone has only one observation. The chain recombines TRBV7-8 with TRBJ2-3, with TRBD2 identical over 12 bases. V lost 5 bases to trimming and J lost 5 bases; unmatched junction nucleotides: 11. The germline CDR1 and CDR2 sequences are SGHVS and FQNEAQ. The CDR3 consists of 17 residues. The CDR3, as DNA: TGTGCCAGCAGCCCCCGACTAGCGGGAGATGAGGGAGATACGCAGTATTTT. Translation gives CASSPRLAGDEGDTQYF.

The chain employs TRBV7-9 and TRBJ2-1; the match to TRBD2 covers 7 bases. This CDR3 is built from 17 residues. Trimming cost V 8 bases and J 1 base; bases outside gene matches: 14. CDR1 is SEHNR and CDR2 is FQNEAQ in the germline V gene (reference sequence). The CDR3 bases are TGTGCCAGCGTCCCAATGAGCGGGATAGGTTCCTACAATGAGCAGTTCTTC. Translation: CASVPMSGIGSYNEQFF.

The chain recombines TRBV14 with TRBJ1-1, with a weak D call TRBD1 (6 bases). Trimming cost V 4 bases and J 7 bases, with 13 bases left between them. Germline assignment: CDR1 SGHDN and CDR2 FVKESK. This CDR3 region has 13 residues. In nucleotides, the CDR3 is TGTGCCAGCAGCCCCGGGGGACACCTTGAAGCTTTCTTT. This encodes CASSPGGHLEAFF.

J is TRBJ2-3 and V is TRBV6-1; the match to TRBD1 covers 7 bases. The CDR3 spans 17 residues. Germline CDR1 and CDR2: MNHNS and SASEGT. The V and J ends lost 2 bases and 4 bases, in that order; junction bases with no gene match: 12. Here the CDR3 DNA reads TGTGCCAGCAGTGAATTCCCGGGACAGAAATACGCAGATACGCAGTATTTT. It encodes CASSEFPGQKYADTQYF.

The chain carries TRBV27 and TRBJ2-3, with D unresolved. With 1 base removed from V and 2 bases from J, the gap between germline ends came to 7 bases. The CDR3 is made up of 14 amino acids. Germline CDR1 is MNHEY and CDR2 is SMNVEV (reference sequence). The CDR3 sequence: CASSLLGTTDTQYF. Here the CDR3 DNA reads TGTGCCAGCAGTTTATTGGGTACCACAGATACGCAGTATTTT.

This clone was counted once. This rearrangement joins TRBV19 to TRBJ1-1, with unresolved D. Germline V CDR1 and CDR2: LNHDA, SQIVND (reference sequence). The CDR3 contains 15 residues. V dropped 1 base and J dropped 2 bases, with 11 bases sitting between them. The CDR3 DNA follows: TGTGCCAGTAGTATAGTCCGGGAGACAAACACTGAAGCTTTCTTT. It specifies CASSIVRETNTEAFF.

V and J are TRBV6-1 and TRBJ1-5, with D possibly matching TRBD1 (6 bases). V shed 2 bases and J shed 0 bases, with 23 bases lying between them. Germline CDR1 MNHNS, CDR2 SASEGT. This CDR3 has 20 residues. The CDR3 spells CASSEQGPQPSSYSNQPQHF. In DNA form, the CDR3 reads TGTGCCAGCAGTGAACAGGGGCCGCAGCCCAGCTCCTATAGCAATCAGCCCCAGCATTTT.